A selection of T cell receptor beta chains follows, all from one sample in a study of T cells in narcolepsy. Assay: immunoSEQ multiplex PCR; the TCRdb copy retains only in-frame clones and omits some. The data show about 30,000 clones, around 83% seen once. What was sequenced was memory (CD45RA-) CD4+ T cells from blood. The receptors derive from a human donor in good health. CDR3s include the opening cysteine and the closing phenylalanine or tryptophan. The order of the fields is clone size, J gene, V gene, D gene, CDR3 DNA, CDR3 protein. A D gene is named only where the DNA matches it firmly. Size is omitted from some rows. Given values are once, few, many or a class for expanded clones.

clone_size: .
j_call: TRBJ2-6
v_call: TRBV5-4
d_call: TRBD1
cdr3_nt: TGTGCCAGCAGATCGACAGGGTTGGGGGCCAACGTCCTGACTTTC
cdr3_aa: CASRSTGLGANVLTF

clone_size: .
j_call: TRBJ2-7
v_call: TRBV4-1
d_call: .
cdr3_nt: TGCGCCAGCAGCTATGGACGGCTCGAGGCCTACGAGCAGTACTTC
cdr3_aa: CASSYGRLEAYEQYF

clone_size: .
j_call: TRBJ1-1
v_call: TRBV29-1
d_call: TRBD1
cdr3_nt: TGCAGCGTGAACGTACAGGGGGCGGGTGCTGAAGCTTTCTTT
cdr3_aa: CSVNVQGAGAEAFF

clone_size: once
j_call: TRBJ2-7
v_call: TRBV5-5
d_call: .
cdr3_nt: TGTGCCAGCGAGGCTTACTCCTACGAGCAGTACTTC
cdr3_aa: CASEAYSYEQYF

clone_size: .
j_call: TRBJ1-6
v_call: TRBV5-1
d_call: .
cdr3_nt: TGCGCCAGCAGGACAGACAGATTTAATTCACCCCTCCACTTT
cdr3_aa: CASRTDRFNSPLHF

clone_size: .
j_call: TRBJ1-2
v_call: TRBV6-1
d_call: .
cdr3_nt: TGTGCCAGCAGCCTCGCCGGGGGGTATGGCTACACCTTC
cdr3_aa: CASSLAGGYGYTF

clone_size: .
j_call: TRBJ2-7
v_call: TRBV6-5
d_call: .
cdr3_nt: TGTGCCAGCAAAGGCAGGGACATCTACGAGCAGTACTTC
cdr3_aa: CASKGRDIYEQYF

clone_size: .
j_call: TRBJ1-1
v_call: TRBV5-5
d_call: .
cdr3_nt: TGTGCCAGCAGCTGGAAAGACGGAATGAACACTGAAGCTTTCTTT
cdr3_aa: CASSWKDGMNTEAFF

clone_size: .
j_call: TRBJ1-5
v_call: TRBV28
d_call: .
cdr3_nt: TGTGCCAGCAGTCAACAGGGTCCCGGTGGTCAGCCCCAGCATTTT
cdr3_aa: CASSQQGPGGQPQHF

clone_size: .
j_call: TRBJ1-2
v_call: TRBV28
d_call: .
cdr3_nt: TGTGCCAGCAGTTCCATACCAACTAACTATGGCTACACCTTC
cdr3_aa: CASSSIPTNYGYTF

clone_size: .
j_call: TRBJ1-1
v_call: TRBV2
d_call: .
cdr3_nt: TGTGCCAGCAGAGCAACTCTTACAGATTCACCGAACACTGAAGCTTTCTTT
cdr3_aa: CASRATLTDSPNTEAFF

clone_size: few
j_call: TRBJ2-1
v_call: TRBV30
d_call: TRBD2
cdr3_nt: TGTGCCTGGAGACTAGCGGGCCTGCGTAATGAGCAGTTCTTC
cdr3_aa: CAWRLAGLRNEQFF

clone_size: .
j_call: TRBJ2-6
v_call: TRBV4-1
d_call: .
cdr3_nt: TGCGCCAGCAGCCCAGGCCTCTCTGGGGCCAACGTCCTGACTTTC
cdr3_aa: CASSPGLSGANVLTF

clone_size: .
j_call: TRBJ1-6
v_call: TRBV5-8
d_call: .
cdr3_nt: TGTGCCAGCAGCTTGGCCCAGCTGAATTCACCCCTCCACTTT
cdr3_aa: CASSLAQLNSPLHF

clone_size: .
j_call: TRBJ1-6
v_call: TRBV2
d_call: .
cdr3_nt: TGTGCCAGCGAGCAGGGCCCCAGGGGTTCACCCCTCCACTTT
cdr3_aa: CASEQGPRGSPLHF

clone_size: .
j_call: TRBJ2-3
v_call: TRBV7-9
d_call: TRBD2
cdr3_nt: TGTGCCAGCAGCTTAGCGGCAGGGAGGGTGACAGATACGCAGTATTTT
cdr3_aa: CASSLAAGRVTDTQYF

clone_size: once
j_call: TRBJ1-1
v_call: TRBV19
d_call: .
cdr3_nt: TGTGCCAGTAGTATAGGAGTAGTTTTCATGAACACTGAAGCTTTCTTT
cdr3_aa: CASSIGVVFMNTEAFF

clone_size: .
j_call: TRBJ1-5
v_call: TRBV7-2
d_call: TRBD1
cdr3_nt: TGTGCCAGCAGCTTAAGCAGGGGGCCCTATCAGCCCCAGCATTTT
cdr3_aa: CASSLSRGPYQPQHF

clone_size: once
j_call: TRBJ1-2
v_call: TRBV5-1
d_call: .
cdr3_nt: TGCGCCAGCAGAATGGGGGGCGGCGGTAACTATGGCTACACCTTC
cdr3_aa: CASRMGGGGNYGYTF

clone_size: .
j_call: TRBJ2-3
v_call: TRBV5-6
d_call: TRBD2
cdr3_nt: TGTGCCAGCAGCAGCTATAGGACTAGCCCTGGGAGAGATACGCAGTATTTT
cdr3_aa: CASSSYRTSPGRDTQYF

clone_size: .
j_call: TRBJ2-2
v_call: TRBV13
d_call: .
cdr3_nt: TGTGCCAGCAGCTTTTTTGGCAGGCCCGGGGAGCTGTTTTTT
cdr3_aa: CASSFFGRPGELFF

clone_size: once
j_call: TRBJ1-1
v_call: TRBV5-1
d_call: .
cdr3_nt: TGCGCCAGCAGCCCGGACCGAGGGGCGAACACTGAAGCTTTCTTT
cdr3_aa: CASSPDRGANTEAFF

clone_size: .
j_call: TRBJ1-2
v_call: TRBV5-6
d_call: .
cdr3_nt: TGTGCCAGCAGCTCCCGGCTGGGGGACTACACCTTC
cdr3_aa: CASSSRLGDYTF

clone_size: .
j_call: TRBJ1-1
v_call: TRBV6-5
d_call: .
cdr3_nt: TGTGCCAGCAGTTACACAGGGAGATACGAAGCTTTCTTT
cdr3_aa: CASSYTGRYEAFF

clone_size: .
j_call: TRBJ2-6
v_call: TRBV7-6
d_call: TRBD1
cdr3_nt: TGTGCCAGCAGCTTAGGGACAGGGGCCGCCTCTGGGGCCAACGTCCTGACTTTC
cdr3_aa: CASSLGTGAASGANVLTF

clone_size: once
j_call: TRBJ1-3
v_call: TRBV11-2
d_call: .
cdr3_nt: TGTGCCAGCAGCCATACAGGGTCTGGAAACACCATATATTTT
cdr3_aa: CASSHTGSGNTIYF

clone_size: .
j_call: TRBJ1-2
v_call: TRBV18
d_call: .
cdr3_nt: TGTGCCAGCTCACAAGCTAACTATGGCTACACCTTC
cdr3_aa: CASSQANYGYTF

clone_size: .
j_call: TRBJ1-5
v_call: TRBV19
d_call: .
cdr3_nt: TGTGCCAGTAGTATAGACCTCGCCCGGCAGACAAGCAATCAGCCCCAGCATTTT
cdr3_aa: CASSIDLARQTSNQPQHF

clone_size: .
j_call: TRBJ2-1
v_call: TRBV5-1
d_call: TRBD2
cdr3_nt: TGCGCCAGCAGCGTCCTAGCGGGGGGATACAATGAGCAGTTCTTC
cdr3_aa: CASSVLAGGYNEQFF

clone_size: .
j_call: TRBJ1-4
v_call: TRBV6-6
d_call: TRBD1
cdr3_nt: TGCGCCAGCAGCGTCTCGGGGACAGGGGTTGAAAAACTGTTTTTT
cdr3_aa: CASSVSGTGVEKLFF

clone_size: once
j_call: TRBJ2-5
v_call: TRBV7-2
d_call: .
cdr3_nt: TGTGCCAGCAGCCCGGGAGAGACCCAGTACTTC
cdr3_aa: CASSPGETQYF

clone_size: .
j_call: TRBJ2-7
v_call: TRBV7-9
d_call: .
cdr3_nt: TGTGCCAGCAGCTTAGTAGGGACGGGCGAGCAGTACTTC
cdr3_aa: CASSLVGTGEQYF

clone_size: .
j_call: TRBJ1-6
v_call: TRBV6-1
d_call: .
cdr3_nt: TGTGCCAGCAGTGAGGGGAGAGTGGGCTCACCCCTCCACTTT
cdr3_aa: CASSEGRVGSPLHF

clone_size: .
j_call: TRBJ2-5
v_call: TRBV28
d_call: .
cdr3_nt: TGTGCCAGCACCCTAGTGGGGAACCAAGAGACCCAGTACTTC
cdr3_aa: CASTLVGNQETQYF

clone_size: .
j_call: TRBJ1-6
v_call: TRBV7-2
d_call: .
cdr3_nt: TGTGCCAGCAGCGCAAGGACGGATTCACCCCTCCACTTT
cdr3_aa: CASSARTDSPLHF

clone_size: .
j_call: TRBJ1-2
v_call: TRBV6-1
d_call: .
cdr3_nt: TGTGCCAGCAGTGAAGGGAAGGCTGGGCACTATGGCTACACCTTC
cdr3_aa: CASSEGKAGHYGYTF

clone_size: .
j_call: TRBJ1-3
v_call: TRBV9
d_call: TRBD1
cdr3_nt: TGTGCCAGCAGCGTAGGACAGGGGGCGATTGGAAACACCATATATTTT
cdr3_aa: CASSVGQGAIGNTIYF

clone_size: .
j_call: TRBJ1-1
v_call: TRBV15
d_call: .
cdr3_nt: TGTGCCACCAGCAGAGTAGGGTCCGAAGCTTTCTTT
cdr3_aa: CATSRVGSEAFF

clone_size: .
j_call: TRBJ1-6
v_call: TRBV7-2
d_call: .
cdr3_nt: TGTGCCAGCAGCCCAAACCGGCCGGGGAGTAATTCACCCCTCCACTTT
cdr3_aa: CASSPNRPGSNSPLHF

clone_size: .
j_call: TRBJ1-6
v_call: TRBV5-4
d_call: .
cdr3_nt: TGTGCCAGCAGCTTGTGGACGGGAAATTCACCCCTCCACTTT
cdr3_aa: CASSLWTGNSPLHF

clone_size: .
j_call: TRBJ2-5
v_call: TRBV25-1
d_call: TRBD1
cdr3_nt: TGTGCCAGCAGCCCCGGGGACAGTATCTTCCAAGAGACCCAGTACTTC
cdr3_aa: CASSPGDSIFQETQYF

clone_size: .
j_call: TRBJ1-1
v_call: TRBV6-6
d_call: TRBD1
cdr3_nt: TGTGCCACTAACAGGGGCGTGAACACTGAAGCTTTCTTT
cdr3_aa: CATNRGVNTEAFF

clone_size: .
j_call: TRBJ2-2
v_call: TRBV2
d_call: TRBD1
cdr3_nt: TGTGCCGGACACAGGGGGTCGAACACCGGGGAGCTGTTTTTT
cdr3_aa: CAGHRGSNTGELFF

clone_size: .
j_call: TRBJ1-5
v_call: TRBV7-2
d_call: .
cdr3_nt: TGTGCCAGCAGCTTTACGGGGTCCAATCAGCCCCAGCATTTT
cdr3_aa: CASSFTGSNQPQHF

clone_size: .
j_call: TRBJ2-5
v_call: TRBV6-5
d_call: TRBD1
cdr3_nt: TGTGCCAGCAGTCAAAGGACAGGACAAGAGACCCAGTACTTC
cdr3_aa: CASSQRTGQETQYF

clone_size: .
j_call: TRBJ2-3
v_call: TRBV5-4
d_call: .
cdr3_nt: TGTGCCAGCAGCTTGGACGGAGGTAGCACAGATACGCAGTATTTT
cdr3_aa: CASSLDGGSTDTQYF

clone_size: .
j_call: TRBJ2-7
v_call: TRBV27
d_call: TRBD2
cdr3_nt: TGTGCCAGCTCTAGAGGGAGGGGCTACGAGCAGTACTTC
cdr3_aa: CASSRGRGYEQYF